This TCR beta chain was identified in a study of Tregs in tolerant kidney transplant recipients. Sequencing was performed with immunoSEQ multiplex PCR; in TCRdb, only in-frame clones are kept and a portion is missing. Among tens of thousands of clones, roughly nine tenths were seen once, and the ten largest hold over 3.5%. Per germline, CDR1 SEHNR and CDR2 FQNEAQ (reference sequence). The J segment lost 6 bases and the V segment lost 5 bases, leaving 12 bases of the junction unmatched. This CDR3 is 16 amino acids long. J is TRBJ2-1 and V is TRBV7-9; 8 bases line up with TRBD2. The sequenced sample consisted of CD8+ T cells from blood. This receptor was taken from a human donor in good health. CDR3 coding DNA: TGTGCCAGCAGCACCCGGACTAGCCCTAAATTCAATGAGCAGTTCTTC. Translating it yields CASSTRTSPKFNEQFF.